One and the same sample provided the 6 T cell receptor beta chains below, sequenced in a study of blood T cells in healthy people across ages. Through a sample-barcoded 5' primer and a J-beta primer mix, a second PCR was run for about 6 to 11 cycles. TCRdb recomputed calls from the 5' RACE reads with MiXCR, one row per CDR3 protein. The sample includes around 1.5 million distinct CDR3 sequences, roughly 45% seen only once; the top ten take around 8%. Sequencing input: blood. The receptors originated from a woman in her late teens or twenties in good health.

V and J are TRBV7-9 and TRBJ2-2; tentative D call: TRBD1 (6 bases). With 6 bases removed from V and 4 bases from J, the gap between germline ends came to 18 bases. The CDR3 spans 16 residues. Germline V gene sequence: CDR1 SEHNR, CDR2 FQNEAQ (reference sequence). The CDR3 loop is CASSPQGQKATGELFF. The CDR3 DNA sequence: TGTGCCAGCAGTCCTCAAGGACAGAAAGCCACCGGGGAGCTGTTTTTT.

This chain links TRBV28 with TRBJ2-2; D possibly matches TRBD1 or TRBD2 (5 bases each). Germline loops: CDR1 MDHEN, CDR2 SYDVKM. This CDR3 is built from 15 residues. The V end was cut by 5 bases, the J end by 4 bases, with 14 bases between. CDR3 DNA sequence: TGTGCCAGCAGTGCCCCCGGGACCATCACCGGGGAGCTGTTTTTT. It specifies CASSAPGTITGELFF.

Here the CDR3 reads CASSLGPEGLAGVTYNEQYF. DNA of the CDR3: TGTGCCAGCAGCTTAGGCCCCGAGGGTCTAGCGGGGGTTACCTACAATGAGCAGTACTTC. V and J are TRBV13 and TRBJ2-1; TRBD2 matches 10 bases. The end of the DNA aligns better with TRBJ2-7, so the J call may be wrong. CDR1 is PRHDT, CDR2 FYEKMQ, per germline (reference sequence). The CDR3 extends over 20 amino acids.

V usage is TRBV14 and J usage is TRBJ2-7; D remains unclear. CDR3 size: 13 residues. Deletions cut 1 base from V and 4 bases from J, with 8 bases between. Looked up from germline, CDR1 is SGHDN and CDR2 is FVKESK. CDR3: CASSQVHGYEQYF. CDR3 coding DNA: TGTGCCAGCAGCCAAGTTCACGGATACGAGCAGTACTTC.

A single count supports this clonotype. The chain couples TRBV11-2 to TRBJ2-5; 8 bases map to TRBD2. The CDR3 extends over 16 amino acids. The J segment lost 4 bases and the V segment lost 1 base, leaving 8 bases of the junction unmatched. Germline assignment: CDR1 SGHAT and CDR2 FQNNGV. CDR3 coding DNA: TGTGCCAGCAGCTTAGGGGGGCCGGGACTAGTAGAGACCCAGTACTTC. Residues: CASSLGGPGLVETQYF.

This clonotype was observed a single time. V usage is TRBV14 and J usage is TRBJ2-6; no reliable D call. The CDR3 totals 16 residues. Germline V gene data show CDR1 as SGHDN and CDR2 as FVKESK. Trimming shortened V by 1 base and J by 0 bases, and 7 bases separated the two germline ends. CDR3 in DNA: TGTGCCAGCAGCCAAGTGCGGTTCTCTGGGGCCAACGTCCTGACTTTC. Translating gives CASSQVRFSGANVLTF.